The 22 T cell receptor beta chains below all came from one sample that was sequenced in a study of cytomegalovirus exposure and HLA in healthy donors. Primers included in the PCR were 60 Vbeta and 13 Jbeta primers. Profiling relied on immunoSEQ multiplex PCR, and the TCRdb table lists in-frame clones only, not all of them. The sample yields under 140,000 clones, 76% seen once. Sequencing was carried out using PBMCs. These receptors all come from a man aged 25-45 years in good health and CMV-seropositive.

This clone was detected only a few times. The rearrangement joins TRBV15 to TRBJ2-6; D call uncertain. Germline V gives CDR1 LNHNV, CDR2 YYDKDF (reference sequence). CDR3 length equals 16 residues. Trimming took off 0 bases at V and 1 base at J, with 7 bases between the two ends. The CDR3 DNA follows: TGTGCCACCAGCAGAGATATGGAGTCTGGGGCCAACGTCCTGACTTTC. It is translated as CATSRDMESGANVLTF.

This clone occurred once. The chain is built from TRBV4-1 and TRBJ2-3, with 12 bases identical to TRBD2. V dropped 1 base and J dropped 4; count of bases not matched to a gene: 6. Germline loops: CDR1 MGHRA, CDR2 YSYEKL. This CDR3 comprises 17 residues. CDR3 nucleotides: TGCGCCAGCAGCCAAGCACCTAGCGGGGGGGGTGCAGATACGCAGTATTTT. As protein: CASSQAPSGGGADTQYF.

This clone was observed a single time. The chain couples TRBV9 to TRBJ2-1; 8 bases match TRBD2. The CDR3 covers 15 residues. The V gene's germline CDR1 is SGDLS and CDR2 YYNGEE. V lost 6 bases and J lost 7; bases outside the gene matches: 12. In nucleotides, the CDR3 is TGTGCCAGCAATCCGGGAGGGGGGGCGGGGAATGAGCAGTTCTTC. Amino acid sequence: CASNPGGGAGNEQFF.

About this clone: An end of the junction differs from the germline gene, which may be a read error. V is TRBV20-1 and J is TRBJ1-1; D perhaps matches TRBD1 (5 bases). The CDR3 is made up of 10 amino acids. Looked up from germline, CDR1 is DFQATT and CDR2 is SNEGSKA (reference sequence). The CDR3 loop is CSAVGTEAFF. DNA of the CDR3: TGCAGTGCGGTGGGGACTGAGGCTTTCTTT.

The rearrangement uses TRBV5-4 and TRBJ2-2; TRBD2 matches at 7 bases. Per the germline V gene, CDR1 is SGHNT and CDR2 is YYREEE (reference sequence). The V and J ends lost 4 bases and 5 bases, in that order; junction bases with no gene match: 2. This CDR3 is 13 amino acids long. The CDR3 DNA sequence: TGTGCCAGCAGCCCCGGGGGGACCGGGGAGCTGTTTTTT. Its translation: CASSPGGTGELFF.

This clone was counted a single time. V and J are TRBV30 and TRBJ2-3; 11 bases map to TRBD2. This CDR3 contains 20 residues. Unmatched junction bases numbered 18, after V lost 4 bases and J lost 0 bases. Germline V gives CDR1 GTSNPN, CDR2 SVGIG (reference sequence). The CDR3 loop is CAWNGGASGGPEDSTDTQYF. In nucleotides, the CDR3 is TGTGCCTGGAACGGCGGTGCTAGCGGGGGGCCCGAAGATAGCACAGATACGCAGTATTTT. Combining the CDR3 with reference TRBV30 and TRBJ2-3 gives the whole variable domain SQTIHQWPATLVQPVGSPLSLECTVEGTSNPNLYWYRQAAGRGLQLLFYSVGIGQISSEVPQNLSASRPQDRQFILSSKKLLLSDSGFYLCAWNGGASGGPEDSTDTQYFGPGTRLTVL.

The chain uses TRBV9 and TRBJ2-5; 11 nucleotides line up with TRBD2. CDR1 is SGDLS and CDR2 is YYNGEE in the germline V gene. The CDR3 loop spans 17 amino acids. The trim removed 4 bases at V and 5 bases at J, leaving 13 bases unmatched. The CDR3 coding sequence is TGTGCCAGCAGCCCCAAGACAGGGACTAGCGGACGGGAGACCCAGTACTTC. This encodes CASSPKTGTSGRETQYF. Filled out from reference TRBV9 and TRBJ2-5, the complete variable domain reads DSGVTQTPKHLITATGQRVTLRCSPRSGDLSVYWYQQSLDQGLQFLIQYYNGEERAKGNILERFSAQQFPDLHSELNLSSLELGDSALYFCASSPKTGTSGRETQYFGPGTRLLVL.

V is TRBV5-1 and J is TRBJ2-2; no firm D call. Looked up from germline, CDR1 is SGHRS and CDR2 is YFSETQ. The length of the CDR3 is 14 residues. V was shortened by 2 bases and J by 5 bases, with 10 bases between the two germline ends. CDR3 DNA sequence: TGCGCCAGCAGCTTCCGCCCCGGGACCGGGGAGCTGTTTTTT. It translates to CASSFRPGTGELFF.

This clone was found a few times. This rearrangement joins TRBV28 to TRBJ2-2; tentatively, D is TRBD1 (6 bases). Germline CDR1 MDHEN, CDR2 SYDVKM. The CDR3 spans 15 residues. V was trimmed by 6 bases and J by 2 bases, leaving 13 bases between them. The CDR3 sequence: CASSLWGRNTGELFF. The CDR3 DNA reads TGTGCCAGCAGCTTGTGGGGGCGCAACACCGGGGAGCTGTTTTTT.

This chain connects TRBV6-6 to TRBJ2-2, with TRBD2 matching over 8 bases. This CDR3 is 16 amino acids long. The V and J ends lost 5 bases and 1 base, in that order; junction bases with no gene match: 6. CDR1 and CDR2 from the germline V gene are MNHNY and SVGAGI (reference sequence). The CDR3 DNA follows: TGTGCCAGCAGTCTCCTCGCGGGGGGGAACACCGGGGAGCTGTTTTTT. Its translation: CASSLLAGGNTGELFF.

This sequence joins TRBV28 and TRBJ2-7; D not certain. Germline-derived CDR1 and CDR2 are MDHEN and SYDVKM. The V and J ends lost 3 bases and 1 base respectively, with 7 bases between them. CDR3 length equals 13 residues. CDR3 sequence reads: CASSFQTSYEQYF. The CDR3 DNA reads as TGTGCCAGCAGTTTTCAGACATCCTACGAGCAGTACTTC.

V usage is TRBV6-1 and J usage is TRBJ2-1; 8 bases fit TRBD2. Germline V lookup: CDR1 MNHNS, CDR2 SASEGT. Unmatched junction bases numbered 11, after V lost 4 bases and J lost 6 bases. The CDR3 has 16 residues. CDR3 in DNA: TGTGCCAGCAGTGTCCCCCGGCGGGGGGCCGGCAATGAGCAGTTCTTC. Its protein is CASSVPRRGAGNEQFF.

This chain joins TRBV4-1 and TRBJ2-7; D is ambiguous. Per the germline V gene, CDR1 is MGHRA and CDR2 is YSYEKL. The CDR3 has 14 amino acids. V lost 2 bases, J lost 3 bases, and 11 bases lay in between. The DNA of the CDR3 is TGCGCCAGCAGCCAACCCGGGTACGTCTACGAGCAGTACTTC. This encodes CASSQPGYVYEQYF.

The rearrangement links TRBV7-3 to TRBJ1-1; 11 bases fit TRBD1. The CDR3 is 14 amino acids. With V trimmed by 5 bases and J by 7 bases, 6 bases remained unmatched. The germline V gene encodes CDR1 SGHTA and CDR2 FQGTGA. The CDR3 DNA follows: TGTGCCAGCAGCCCTAGGGACAGGGGGAATGAAGCTTTCTTT. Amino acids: CASSPRDRGNEAFF.

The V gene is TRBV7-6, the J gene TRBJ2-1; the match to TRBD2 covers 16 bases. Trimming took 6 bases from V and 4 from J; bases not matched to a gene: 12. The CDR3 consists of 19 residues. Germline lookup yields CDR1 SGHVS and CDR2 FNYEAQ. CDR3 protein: CASSSAGTSGGAWYNEQFF. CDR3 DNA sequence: TGTGCCAGCAGTTCCGCCGGGACTAGCGGGGGGGCATGGTACAATGAGCAGTTCTTC. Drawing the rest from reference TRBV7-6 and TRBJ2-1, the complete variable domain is GAGVSQSPRYKVTKRGQDVALRCDPISGHVSLYWYRQALGQGPEFLTYFNYEAQQDKSGLPNDRFSAERPEGSISTLTIQRTEQRDSAMYRCASSSAGTSGGAWYNEQFFGPGTRLTVL.

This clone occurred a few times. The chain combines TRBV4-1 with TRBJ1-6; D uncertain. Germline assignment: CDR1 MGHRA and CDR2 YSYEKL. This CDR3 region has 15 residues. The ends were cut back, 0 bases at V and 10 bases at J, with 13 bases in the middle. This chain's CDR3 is CASSQDTASPSPLHF. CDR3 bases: TGCGCCAGCAGCCAAGACACCGCCAGTCCGTCACCCCTCCACTTT.

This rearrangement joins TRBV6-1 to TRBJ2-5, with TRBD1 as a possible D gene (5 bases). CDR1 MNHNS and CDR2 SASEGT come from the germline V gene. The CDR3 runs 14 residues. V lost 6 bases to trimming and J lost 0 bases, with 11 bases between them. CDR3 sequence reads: CASRHRFDQETQYF. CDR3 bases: TGTGCCAGCAGACACAGGTTCGACCAAGAGACCCAGTACTTC.

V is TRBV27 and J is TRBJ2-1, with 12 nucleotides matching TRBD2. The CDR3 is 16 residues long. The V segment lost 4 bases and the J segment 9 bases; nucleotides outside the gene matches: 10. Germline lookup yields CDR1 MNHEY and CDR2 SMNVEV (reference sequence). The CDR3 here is CASSSYSSGGAAEQFF. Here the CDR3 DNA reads TGTGCCAGCAGTTCTTACTCTAGCGGGGGGGCAGCTGAGCAGTTCTTC.

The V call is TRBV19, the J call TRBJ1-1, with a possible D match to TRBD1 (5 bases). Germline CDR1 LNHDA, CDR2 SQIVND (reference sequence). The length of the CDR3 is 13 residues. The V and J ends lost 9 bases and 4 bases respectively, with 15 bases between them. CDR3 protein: CASRWGGGTEAFF. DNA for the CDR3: TGTGCCAGCCGTTGGGGGGGAGGCACTGAAGCTTTCTTT.

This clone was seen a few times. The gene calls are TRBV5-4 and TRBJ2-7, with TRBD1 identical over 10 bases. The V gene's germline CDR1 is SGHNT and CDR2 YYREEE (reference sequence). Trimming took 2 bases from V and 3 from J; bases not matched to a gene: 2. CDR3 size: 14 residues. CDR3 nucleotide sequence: TGTGCCAGCAGCTTTGGGACAGGGGACTACGAGCAGTACTTC. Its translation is CASSFGTGDYEQYF.

The CDR3 coding sequence is TGTGCCAGCAGTGAGCCTCAGGACAGGACGCGCACAGATACGCAGTATTTT. Protein: CASSEPQDRTRTDTQYF. The chain employs TRBV6-1 and TRBJ2-3; TRBD1 aligns across 7 bases. The CDR3 has 17 residues. Germline-derived CDR1 and CDR2 are MNHNS and SASEGT. V trimming: 3 bases; J trimming: 1 base; junction bases outside the gene matches: 10.

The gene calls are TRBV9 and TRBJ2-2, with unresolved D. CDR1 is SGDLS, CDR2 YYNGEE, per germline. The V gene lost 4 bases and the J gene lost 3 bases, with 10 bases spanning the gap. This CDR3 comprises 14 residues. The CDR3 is CASSPPRDTGELFF. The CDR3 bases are TGTGCCAGCAGCCCTCCCCGGGACACCGGGGAGCTGTTTTTT.